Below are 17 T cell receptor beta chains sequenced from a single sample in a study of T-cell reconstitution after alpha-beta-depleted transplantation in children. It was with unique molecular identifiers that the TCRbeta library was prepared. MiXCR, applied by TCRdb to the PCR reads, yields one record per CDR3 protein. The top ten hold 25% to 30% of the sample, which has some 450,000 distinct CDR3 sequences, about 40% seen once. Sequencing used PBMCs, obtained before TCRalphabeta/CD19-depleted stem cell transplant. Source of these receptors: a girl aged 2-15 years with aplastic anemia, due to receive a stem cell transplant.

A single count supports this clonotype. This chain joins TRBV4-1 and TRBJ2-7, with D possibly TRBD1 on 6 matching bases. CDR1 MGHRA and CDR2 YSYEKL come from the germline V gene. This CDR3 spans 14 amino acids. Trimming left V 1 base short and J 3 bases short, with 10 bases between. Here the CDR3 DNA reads TGCGCCAGCAGCCAAGGCCACAGGGACTACGAGCAGTACTTC. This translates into CASSQGHRDYEQYF.

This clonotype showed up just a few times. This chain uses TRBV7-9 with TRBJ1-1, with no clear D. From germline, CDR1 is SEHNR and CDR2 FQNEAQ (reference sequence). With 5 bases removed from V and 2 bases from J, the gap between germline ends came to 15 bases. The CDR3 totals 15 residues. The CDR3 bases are TGTGCCAGCAGCCCGAAAGGGAGGTCCAACACTGAAGCTTTCTTT. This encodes CASSPKGRSNTEAFF.

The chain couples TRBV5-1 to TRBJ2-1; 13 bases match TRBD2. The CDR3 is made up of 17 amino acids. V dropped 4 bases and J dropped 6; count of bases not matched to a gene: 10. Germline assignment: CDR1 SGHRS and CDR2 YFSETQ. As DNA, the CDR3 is TGCGCCAGCAGCCAATTACCGGGACTAGCGGGACGCAATGAGCAGTTCTTC. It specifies CASSQLPGLAGRNEQFF.

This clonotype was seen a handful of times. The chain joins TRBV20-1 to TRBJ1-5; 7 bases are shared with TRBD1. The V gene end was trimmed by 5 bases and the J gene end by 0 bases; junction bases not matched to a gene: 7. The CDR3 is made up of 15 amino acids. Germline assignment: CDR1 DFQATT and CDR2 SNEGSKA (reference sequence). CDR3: CSARDSSYSNQPQHF. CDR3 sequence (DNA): TGCAGTGCTCGGGACAGCTCCTATAGCAATCAGCCCCAGCATTTT.

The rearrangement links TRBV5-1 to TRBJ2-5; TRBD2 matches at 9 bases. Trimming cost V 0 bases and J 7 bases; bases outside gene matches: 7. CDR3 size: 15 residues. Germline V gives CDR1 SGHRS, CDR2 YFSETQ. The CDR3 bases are TGCGCCAGCAGCTTGGCCGTTGATAGCGGGGGGACCCAGTACTTC. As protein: CASSLAVDSGGTQYF.

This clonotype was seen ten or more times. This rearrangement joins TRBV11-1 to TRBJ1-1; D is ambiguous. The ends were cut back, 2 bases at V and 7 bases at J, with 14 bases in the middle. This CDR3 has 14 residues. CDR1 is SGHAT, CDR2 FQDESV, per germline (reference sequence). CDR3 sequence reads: CASSLMVRTNEAFF. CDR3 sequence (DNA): TGTGCCAGCAGCTTAATGGTACGCACGAATGAAGCTTTCTTT. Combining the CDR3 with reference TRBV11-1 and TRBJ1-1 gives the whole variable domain EAEVAQSPRYKITEKSQAVAFWCDPISGHATLYWYRQILGQGPELLVQFQDESVVDDSQLPKDRFSAERLKGVDSTLKIQPAELGDSAMYLCASSLMVRTNEAFFGQGTRLTVV.

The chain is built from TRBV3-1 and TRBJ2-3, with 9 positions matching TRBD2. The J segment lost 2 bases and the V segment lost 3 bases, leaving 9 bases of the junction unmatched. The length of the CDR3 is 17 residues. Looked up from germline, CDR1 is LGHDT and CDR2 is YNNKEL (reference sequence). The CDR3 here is CASSQYSGSIYTDTQYF. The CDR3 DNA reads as TGTGCCAGCAGCCAGTATAGCGGGAGCATCTACACAGATACGCAGTATTTT.

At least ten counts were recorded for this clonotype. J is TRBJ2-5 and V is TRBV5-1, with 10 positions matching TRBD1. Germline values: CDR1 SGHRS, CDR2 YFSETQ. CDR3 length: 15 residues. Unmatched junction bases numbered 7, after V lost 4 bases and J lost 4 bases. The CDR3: CASSGGTGVPETQYF. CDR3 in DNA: TGCGCCAGCAGCGGCGGGACAGGGGTTCCAGAGACCCAGTACTTC.

CDR3 sequence: CASSLVLLLEFF. CDR3 DNA sequence: TGTGCCAGCAGCTTGGTACTCCTTTTGGAGTTCTTC. The chain recombines TRBV5-5 with TRBJ2-1; D is unresolved. CDR1 and CDR2 from the germline V gene are SGHKS and YYEKEE (reference sequence). The CDR3 is made up of 12 amino acids. The ends were cut back, 0 bases at V and 14 bases at J, with 12 bases in the middle. The entire variable domain, with the rest obtained from reference TRBV5-5 and TRBJ2-1, is as follows: DAGVTQSPTHLIKTRGQQVTLRCSPISGHKSVSWYQQVLGQGPQFIFQYYEKEERGRGNFPDRFSARQFPNYSSELNVNALLLGDSALYLCASSLVLLLEFFGPGTRLTVL.

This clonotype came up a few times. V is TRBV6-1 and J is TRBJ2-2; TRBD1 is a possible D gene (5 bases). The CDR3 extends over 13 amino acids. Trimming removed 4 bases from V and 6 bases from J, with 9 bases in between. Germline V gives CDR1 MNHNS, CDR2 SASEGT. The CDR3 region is CASSVQGPGELFF. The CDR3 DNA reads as TGTGCCAGCAGTGTTCAGGGCCCCGGGGAGCTGTTTTTT.

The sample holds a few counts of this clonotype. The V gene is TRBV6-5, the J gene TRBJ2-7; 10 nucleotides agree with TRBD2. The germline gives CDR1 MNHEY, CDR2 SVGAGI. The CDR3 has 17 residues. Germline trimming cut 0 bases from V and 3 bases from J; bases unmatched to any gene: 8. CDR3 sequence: CASSYSSLAGVGYEQYF. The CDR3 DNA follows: TGTGCCAGCAGTTACTCGAGCCTAGCGGGAGTCGGCTACGAGCAGTACTTC.

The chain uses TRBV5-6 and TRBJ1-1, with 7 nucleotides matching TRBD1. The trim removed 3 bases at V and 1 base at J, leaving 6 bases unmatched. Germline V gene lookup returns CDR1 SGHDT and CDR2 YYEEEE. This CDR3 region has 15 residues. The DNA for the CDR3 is TGTGCCAGCAGCTATACAGGGGCTACGAACACTGAAGCTTTCTTT. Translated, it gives CASSYTGATNTEAFF. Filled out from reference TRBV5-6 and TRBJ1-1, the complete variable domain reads DAGVTQSPTHLIKTRGQQVTLRCSPKSGHDTVSWYQQALGQGPQFIFQYYEEEERQRGNFPDRFSGHQFPNYSSELNVNALLLGDSALYLCASSYTGATNTEAFFGQGTRLTVV.

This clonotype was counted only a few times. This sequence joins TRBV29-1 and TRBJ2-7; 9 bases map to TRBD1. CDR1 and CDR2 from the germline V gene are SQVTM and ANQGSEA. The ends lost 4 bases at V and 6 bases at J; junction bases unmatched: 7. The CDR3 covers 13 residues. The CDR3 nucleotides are TGCAGCGTTGCGGGACAGGGCCCAATCGAGCAGTACTTC. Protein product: CSVAGQGPIEQYF.

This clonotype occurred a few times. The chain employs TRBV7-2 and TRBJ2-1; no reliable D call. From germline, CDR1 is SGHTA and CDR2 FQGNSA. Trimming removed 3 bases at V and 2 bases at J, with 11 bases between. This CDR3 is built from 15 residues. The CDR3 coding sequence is TGTGCCAGCAGCTTTGGACCTGGGACCTACAATGAGCAGTTCTTC. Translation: CASSFGPGTYNEQFF.

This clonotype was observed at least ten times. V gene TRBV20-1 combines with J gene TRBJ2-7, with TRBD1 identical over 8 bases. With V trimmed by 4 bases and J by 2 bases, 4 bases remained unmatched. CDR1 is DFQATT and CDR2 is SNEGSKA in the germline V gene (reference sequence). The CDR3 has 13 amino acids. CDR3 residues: CSATDRDPYEQYF. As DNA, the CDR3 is TGCAGTGCTACGGACAGGGACCCCTACGAGCAGTACTTC.

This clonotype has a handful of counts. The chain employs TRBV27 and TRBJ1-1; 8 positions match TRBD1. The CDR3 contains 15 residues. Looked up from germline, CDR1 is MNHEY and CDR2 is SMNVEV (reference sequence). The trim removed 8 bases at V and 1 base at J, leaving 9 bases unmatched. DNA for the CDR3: TGTGCCAGCGCCTCCATACAGGGGGGGAACACTGAAGCTTTCTTT. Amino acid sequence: CASASIQGGNTEAFF.

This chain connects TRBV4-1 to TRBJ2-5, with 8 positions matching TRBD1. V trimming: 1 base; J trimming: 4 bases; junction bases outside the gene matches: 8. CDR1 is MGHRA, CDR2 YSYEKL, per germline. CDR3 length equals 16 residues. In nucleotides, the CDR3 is TGCGCCAGCAGCCAAGTAGGACAGGGTGTGGGAGAGACCCAGTACTTC. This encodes CASSQVGQGVGETQYF.